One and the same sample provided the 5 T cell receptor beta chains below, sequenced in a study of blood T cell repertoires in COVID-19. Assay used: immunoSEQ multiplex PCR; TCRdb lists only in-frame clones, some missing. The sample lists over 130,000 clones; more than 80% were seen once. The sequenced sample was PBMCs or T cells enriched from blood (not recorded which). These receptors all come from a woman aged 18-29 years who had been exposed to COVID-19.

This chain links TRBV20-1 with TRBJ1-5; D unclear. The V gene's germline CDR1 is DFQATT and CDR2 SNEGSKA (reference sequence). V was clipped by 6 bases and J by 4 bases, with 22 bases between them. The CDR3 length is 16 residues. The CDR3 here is CSASKSAGGENQPQHF. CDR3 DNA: TGCAGTGCCAGTAAGTCGGCAGGCGGGGAAAATCAGCCCCAGCATTTT.

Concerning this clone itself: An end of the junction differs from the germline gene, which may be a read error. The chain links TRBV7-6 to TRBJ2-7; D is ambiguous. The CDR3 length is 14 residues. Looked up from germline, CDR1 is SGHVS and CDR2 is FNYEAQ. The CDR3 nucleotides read TGTGCCAGCAGTTTACTCTCCCTCTCCTCCGAGCAGTACTTC. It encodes CASSLLSLSSEQYF.

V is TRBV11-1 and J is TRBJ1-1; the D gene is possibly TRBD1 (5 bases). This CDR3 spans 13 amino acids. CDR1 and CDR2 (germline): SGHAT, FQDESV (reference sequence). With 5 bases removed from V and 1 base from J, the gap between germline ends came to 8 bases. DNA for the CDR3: TGTGCCAGCAGCCGCAGGGAGAACACTGAAGCTTTCTTT. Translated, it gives CASSRRENTEAFF.

CDR3 DNA: TGCGCCAGCAGCCCCGGAGGTGGTCAGCCCCAGCATTTT. This codes for CASSPGGGQPQHF. The chain carries TRBV4-1 and TRBJ1-5; D unresolved. Trimming took 4 bases from V and 6 from J, leaving 10 bases between them. The CDR3 spans 13 residues. Germline assignment: CDR1 MGHRA and CDR2 YSYEKL.

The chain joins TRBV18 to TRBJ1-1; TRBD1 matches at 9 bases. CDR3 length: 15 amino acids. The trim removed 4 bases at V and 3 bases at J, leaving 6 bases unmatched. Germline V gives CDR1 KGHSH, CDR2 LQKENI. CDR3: CASSRRDRVDTEAFF. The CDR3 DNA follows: TGTGCCAGCTCACGACGGGACAGGGTGGACACTGAAGCTTTCTTT.